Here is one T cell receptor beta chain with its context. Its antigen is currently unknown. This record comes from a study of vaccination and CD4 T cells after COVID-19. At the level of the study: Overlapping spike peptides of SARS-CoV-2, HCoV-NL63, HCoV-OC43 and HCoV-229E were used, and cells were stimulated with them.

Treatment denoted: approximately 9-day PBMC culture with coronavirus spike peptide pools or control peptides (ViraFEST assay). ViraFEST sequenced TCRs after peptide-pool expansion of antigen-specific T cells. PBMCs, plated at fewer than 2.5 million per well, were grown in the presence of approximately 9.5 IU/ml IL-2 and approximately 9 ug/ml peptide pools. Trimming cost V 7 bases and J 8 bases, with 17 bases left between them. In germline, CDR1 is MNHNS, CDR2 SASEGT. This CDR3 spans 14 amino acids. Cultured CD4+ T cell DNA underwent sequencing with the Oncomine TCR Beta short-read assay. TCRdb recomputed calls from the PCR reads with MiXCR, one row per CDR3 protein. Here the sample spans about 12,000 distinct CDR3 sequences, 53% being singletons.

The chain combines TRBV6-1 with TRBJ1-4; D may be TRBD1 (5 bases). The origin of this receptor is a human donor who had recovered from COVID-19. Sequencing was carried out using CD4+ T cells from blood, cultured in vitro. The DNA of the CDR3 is TGTGCCAGCAATATGAGGGGCAGGGAGGAAAAACTGTTTTTT. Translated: CASNMRGREEKLFF.